This TCR beta chain is drawn from a study of blood T cells in healthy people across ages. Healthy Caucasian individuals from Russia aged about 6 to 100 served as donors. CDR3 length: 17 amino acids. V shed 4 bases and J 6 bases; nucleotides not matched to a gene: 16. Germline CDR1 is WSHSY and CDR2 is SAAADI. Study-wide results and caveats: Higher diversity and more naive CD4+ cells were features of long-lived donors, compared to aged donors.

With a J-beta primer mix and a sample-barcoded 5' primer, a second PCR ran about 6 to 11 cycles. Each cDNA molecule received a tag from a template-switch adaptor that had 12 random nucleotides. Each CDR3 protein is one row after TCRdb ran MiXCR on the 5' RACE reads. The table records hundreds of thousands of distinct CDR3 sequences, less than 45% of them present only once. Remarks on this clonotype: The antigen is undetermined.

This chain uses TRBV10-2 with TRBJ2-3, with 7 bases aligning to TRBD2. This receptor was taken from a man older than 75 in good health. Sequences were obtained from blood. The chain's CDR3 is CASSGREAGLEVDTQYF. CDR3 nucleotides: TGCGCCAGCAGTGGACGCGAAGCGGGATTGGAGGTGGATACGCAGTATTTT.